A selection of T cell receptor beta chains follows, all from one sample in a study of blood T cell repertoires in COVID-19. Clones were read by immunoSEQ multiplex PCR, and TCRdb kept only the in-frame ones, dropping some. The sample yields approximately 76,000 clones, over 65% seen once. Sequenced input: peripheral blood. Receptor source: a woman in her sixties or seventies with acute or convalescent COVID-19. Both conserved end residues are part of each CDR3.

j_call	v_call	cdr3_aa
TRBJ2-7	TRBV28	CASTPVGGGNYEQYF
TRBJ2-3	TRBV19	CASSITSGVTDTQYF
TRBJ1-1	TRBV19	CASTHRGYRAEAFF
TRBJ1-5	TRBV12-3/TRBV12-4	CASSRGDDQPQHF
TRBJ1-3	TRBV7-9	CASSLIGALGNTIYF
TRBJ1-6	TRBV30	CAWNAGGSPLHF
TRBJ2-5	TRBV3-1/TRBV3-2	CASSQVRTGETQYF
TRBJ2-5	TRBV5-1	CASSLGTAQETQYF
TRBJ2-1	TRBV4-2	CASSLWTSGGPKSSYNEQFF
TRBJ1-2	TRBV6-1	CASSDHRYGYTF